Shown below are 25 T cell receptor beta chains from a single sample sequenced in a study of T cell repertoires in cytomegalovirus infection. TCRdb reprocessed the reads with MiXCR, giving one entry per CDR3 protein. Among around 280,000 distinct CDR3 sequences, roughly 13% were seen once, and the ten largest hold 8.5% to 9%. The sequencing sample was made of PBMCs. Receptor source: a human donor in good health (CMV status not recorded). Some clones in this sample may be carry-over from other donors' samples.

This clonotype was picked up many times. The chain uses TRBV7-9 and TRBJ1-1, with TRBD1 identical over 7 bases. The CDR3 runs to 12 residues. Germline values: CDR1 SEHNR, CDR2 FQNEAQ (reference sequence). Trimming removed 5 bases from V and 10 bases from J; junction bases left unmatched: 7. The chain's CDR3 is CASSPTGPLAFF. In nucleotides, the CDR3 is TGTGCCAGCAGCCCGACAGGGCCCCTAGCTTTCTTT.

This clonotype has a count of ten or more. The CDR3: CASSFGDQPQHF. CDR3 DNA: TGTGCCAGCAGCTTTGGGGATCAGCCCCAGCATTTT. This rearrangement joins TRBV7-9 to TRBJ1-5; D uncertain. The CDR3 loop spans 12 amino acids. V was trimmed by 3 bases and J by 5 bases, leaving 5 bases between them. In germline, CDR1 is SEHNR, CDR2 FQNEAQ (reference sequence).

This clonotype was seen a few times. The V and J genes are TRBV19 and TRBJ2-1; D is unresolved. The germline gives CDR1 LNHDA, CDR2 SQIVND (reference sequence). The CDR3 has 14 residues. Trimming shortened V by 10 bases and J by 1 base, and 14 bases separated the two germline ends. The CDR3 region has the DNA TGTGCCACCGCAGACCTTTCGTCCTACAATGAGCAGTTCTTC. This gives the protein CATADLSSYNEQFF.

The chain joins TRBV5-6 to TRBJ1-1; 10 bases fit TRBD1. This CDR3 has 17 amino acids. The V gene end was trimmed by 2 bases and the J gene end by 5 bases; junction bases not matched to a gene: 12. Per germline, CDR1 SGHDT and CDR2 YYEEEE. The CDR3: CASSLGDRGPPETEAFF. CDR3 DNA sequence: TGTGCCAGCAGCTTAGGTGACAGGGGGCCGCCCGAAACTGAAGCTTTCTTT.

The gene calls are TRBV28 and TRBJ2-3; 11 nucleotides align to TRBD2. The germline V gene has CDR1 MDHEN and CDR2 SYDVKM. V lost 3 bases to trimming and J lost 4 bases; unmatched junction nucleotides: 6. This CDR3 has 16 residues. The chain's CDR3 is CASSFPSGRSADTQYF. CDR3 DNA sequence: TGTGCCAGCAGTTTCCCTAGCGGGAGGAGCGCAGATACGCAGTATTTT.

Many counts were recorded for this clonotype. The V and J genes are TRBV6-1 and TRBJ2-6; D is uncertain. Germline CDR1 and CDR2: MNHNS and SASEGT. The CDR3 sequence is 15 residues long. The V end lost 6 bases, the J end lost 2 bases, and 11 bases lay between the germline ends. CDR3 sequence: CASRTGSAGANVLTF. The CDR3 DNA follows: TGTGCCAGCAGGACGGGCTCTGCTGGGGCCAACGTCCTGACTTTC.

Many counts were recorded for this clonotype. The conserved phenylalanine or tryptophan is not found at the CDR3 terminus, so this likely reflects a read error. It is unclear where the CDR3 begins or ends on the DNA, so no DNA is shown, and the CDR3 is as TCRdb lists it. V and J are TRBV28 and TRBJ2-7; the table calls TRBD1, which could not be checked here. The CDR3 has 14 residues if both end residues are counted. Germline V gene sequence: CDR1 MDHEN, CDR2 SYDVKM. The CDR3 protein is CASSLTPDRGPSFL.

There are a few counts of this clonotype. The J gene is TRBJ1-1, the V gene TRBV12-3 or TRBV12-4; D ambiguous. This CDR3 is built from 14 residues. Trimming stripped 0 bases from V and 4 bases from J, with 9 bases between. CDR3 sequence: CASSLALKATEAFF. As DNA, the CDR3 is TGTGCCAGCAGTTTAGCGCTGAAGGCCACTGAAGCTTTCTTT.

This clonotype has a count of ten or more. V gene TRBV7-2 combines with J gene TRBJ1-4; D gene ambiguous. CDR1 is SGHTA and CDR2 is FQGNSA in the germline V gene. CDR3 size: 15 residues. Trimming removed 5 bases from V and 10 bases from J, with 20 bases in between. In DNA, the CDR3 is TGTGCCAGCAGCCCCGACTCTGGTGGACGGGGAAAACTGTTTTTT. Residues: CASSPDSGGRGKLFF.

This chain links TRBV29-1 with TRBJ2-5; 7 bases align to TRBD1. Trimming at V came to 5 bases and at J to 5 bases, leaving 11 bases not matched to a gene. The germline gives CDR1 SQVTM, CDR2 ANQGSEA. The CDR3 covers 14 residues. The CDR3 protein is CSVPPGQNSETQYF. Here the CDR3 DNA reads TGCAGCGTTCCACCGGGACAGAATTCCGAGACCCAGTACTTC.

The CDR3 reads CASSSRQVNEQYF. In nucleotides, the CDR3 is TGTGCCAGCAGCTCCCGACAGGTAAACGAGCAGTACTTC. V is TRBV6-5 and J is TRBJ2-7; D is possibly TRBD1 (6 bases). V was clipped by 6 bases and J by 5 bases, with 14 bases between them. The CDR3 is 13 residues long. Germline values: CDR1 MNHEY, CDR2 SVGAGI.

V gene TRBV9 combines with J gene TRBJ2-2; D not certain. CDR3 size: 14 residues. Trimming left V 2 bases short and J 5 bases short, with 10 bases between. Germline V CDR1 and CDR2: SGDLS, YYNGEE. The CDR3 DNA is TGTGCCAGCAGCGTCGATGCGAGGACCGGGGAGCTGTTTTTT. It is translated as CASSVDARTGELFF.

This clonotype was seen only a few times. The V and J genes are TRBV24-1 and TRBJ2-3; tentatively, D is TRBD1 (7 bases). Germline values: CDR1 KGHDR, CDR2 SFDVKD. V dropped 4 bases and J dropped 0 bases, with 13 bases sitting between them. CDR3 length equals 16 residues. CDR3: CATSDLAGQSTDTQYF. CDR3 in DNA: TGTGCCACCAGTGACTTGGCGGGACAGAGCACAGATACGCAGTATTTT.

This clonotype was detected a few times. This chain connects TRBV2 to TRBJ2-7; 7 positions agree with TRBD2. The CDR3 spans 15 residues. Germline-derived CDR1 and CDR2 are SNHLY and FYNNEI. The V gene end was trimmed by 3 bases and the J gene end by 2 bases; junction bases not matched to a gene: 7. The CDR3 DNA sequence: TGTGCCAGCAGTGACGGCGCAGGGAGGGCCTACGAGCAGTACTTC. Its protein product is CASSDGAGRAYEQYF.

In this sample, this clonotype turned up many times. CDR3 in amino acids: CASSFRPLAGATDTQYF. DNA for the CDR3: TGTGCCAGCAGCTTCCGGCCACTAGCGGGAGCCACAGATACGCAGTATTTT. V gene TRBV7-2 combines with J gene TRBJ2-3, with TRBD2 identical over 11 bases. CDR3 length: 17 residues. The germline gives CDR1 SGHTA, CDR2 FQGNSA. Trimming cost V 3 bases and J 2 bases; bases outside gene matches: 7.

There are many counts of this clonotype. This chain links TRBV11-2 with TRBJ2-3; D is uncertain. Trimming took off 6 bases at V and 6 bases at J, with 10 bases between the two ends. CDR1 and CDR2 (germline): SGHAT, FQNNGV. The CDR3 runs to 12 residues. CDR3 in amino acids: CASSFNRDTQYF. DNA for the CDR3: TGTGCCAGCAGTTTTAACCGGGATACGCAGTATTTT.

The table lists this clonotype with many counts. V is TRBV5-1 and J is TRBJ2-7; D gene uncertain. V shed 3 bases and J shed 4 bases, with 8 bases lying between them. There are 12 residues in the CDR3. The germline CDR1 and CDR2 sequences are SGHRS and YFSETQ. This chain's CDR3 is CASSSQSYEQYF. The CDR3 DNA reads TGCGCCAGCAGCTCGCAATCATACGAGCAGTACTTC.

This clonotype was found many times. V and J are TRBV7-8 and TRBJ2-3; tentatively, D is TRBD2 (6 bases). From germline, CDR1 is SGHVS and CDR2 FQNEAQ. The CDR3 covers 16 residues. With 5 bases removed from V and 1 base from J, the gap between germline ends came to 16 bases. CDR3 sequence: CASSQFSSAGTDTQYF. The CDR3 DNA reads TGTGCCAGCAGCCAATTTTCTAGCGCGGGCACAGATACGCAGTATTTT. Supplemented by reference TRBV7-8 and TRBJ2-3, the full variable domain reads GAGVSQSPRYKVAKRGQDVALRCDPISGHVSLFWYQQALGQGPEFLTYFQNEAQLDKSGLPSDRFFAERPEGSVSTLKIQRTQQEDSAVYLCASSQFSSAGTDTQYFGPGTRLTVL.

V gene TRBV12-3 or TRBV12-4 combines with J gene TRBJ1-4; D gene unclear. The CDR3 is 12 residues long. The ends were cut back, 2 bases at V and 8 bases at J, with 6 bases in the middle. DNA of the CDR3: TGTGCCAGCAGTTTATCTCGGGAAAAACTGTTTTTT. This codes for CASSLSREKLFF.

This clonotype was detected a few times. The chain employs TRBV6-1 and TRBJ2-3; D call uncertain. With 4 bases removed from V and 3 bases from J, the gap between germline ends came to 8 bases. This CDR3 is built from 13 residues. Germline assignment: CDR1 MNHNS and CDR2 SASEGT. The CDR3 loop reads CASSAFRTDTQYF. For the CDR3, the DNA is TGTGCCAGCAGTGCGTTCCGGACAGATACGCAGTATTTT.

V and J are TRBV5-1 and TRBJ2-7, with 13 positions matching TRBD2. The CDR3 has 15 residues. J lost 5 bases, V lost 0 bases, and 2 bases had no gene match. The germline V gene has CDR1 SGHRS and CDR2 YFSETQ. Here the CDR3 reads CASSLVGTSGNEQYF. The CDR3 coding sequence is TGCGCCAGCAGCTTGGTTGGGACTAGCGGGAACGAGCAGTACTTC.

Comment on this clonotype: A much bigger clone sits one base away, suggesting this may be a read error. The chain recombines TRBV11-2 with TRBJ1-3; TRBD1 matches 10 bases. Germline V gives CDR1 SGHAT, CDR2 FQNNGV. The CDR3 sequence is 16 residues long. Trimming cost V 5 bases and J 4 bases; bases outside gene matches: 8. The CDR3 DNA is TGTGCCAGCAGCCATCCGACAGGGGGCTCGGGAAACACCATATATTTT. It translates to CASSHPTGGSGNTIYF.

In its sample, this clonotype was seen many times. The CDR3 sequence: CASSFRGNSYEQYF. The CDR3 DNA sequence: TGTGCCAGCAGCTTTCGCGGAAACTCCTACGAGCAGTACTTC. The chain links TRBV5-4 to TRBJ2-7; D is ambiguous. CDR1 is SGHNT, CDR2 YYREEE, per germline (reference sequence). This CDR3 has 14 residues. Trimming pared 2 bases from V and 0 bases from J, leaving 9 bases between. The full variable domain, with the rest looked up from reference TRBV5-4 and TRBJ2-7, is ETGVTQSPTHLIKTRGQQVTLRCSSQSGHNTVSWYQQALGQGPQFIFQYYREEENGRGNFPPRFSGLQFPNYSSELNVNALELDDSALYLCASSFRGNSYEQYFGPGTRLTVT.

The V gene is TRBV5-4, the J gene TRBJ2-5; the D gene could be TRBD1 or TRBD2 (5 bases each). The V end lost 3 bases, the J end lost 5 bases, and 17 bases lay between the germline ends. CDR1 SGHNT and CDR2 YYREEE come from the germline V gene (reference sequence). The CDR3 length is 15 residues. The CDR3 DNA follows: TGTGCCAGCAGCTACACGACTACCGGGGACGAGACCCAGTACTTC. Protein sequence: CASSYTTTGDETQYF.

This clonotype was observed a handful of times. The V call is TRBV28, the J call TRBJ2-7, with D uncertain. This CDR3 is 12 amino acids long. Germline loops: CDR1 MDHEN, CDR2 SYDVKM. Trimming pared 8 bases from V and 5 bases from J, leaving 13 bases between. DNA of the CDR3: TGTGCCAGCCTGCGGCTCCCCGACGAGCAGTACTTC. It translates to CASLRLPDEQYF.